This passage covers 25 T cell receptor beta chains from one sample sequenced in a study of T cells in Graves' hyperthyroidism and ophthalmopathy. The TCR beta CDR3 regions underwent amplification using RNA transcripts as the source. First-round RT-PCR with HTBI primers amplified the TCR CDR3 region. MiXCR was run by TCRdb on the multiplex PCR reads, yielding one entry per CDR3 protein. The sample lists roughly 640,000 distinct CDR3 sequences; more than 15% were seen once. Sequencing used blood. These receptors originate from a woman in her forties with Graves' ophthalmopathy.

Many counts were recorded for this clonotype. The rearrangement joins TRBV12-3 or TRBV12-4 to TRBJ2-7; 8 nucleotides match TRBD2. The CDR3 extends over 13 amino acids. The V gene end was trimmed by 3 bases and the J gene end by 2 bases; junction bases not matched to a gene: 0. The chain's CDR3 is CASSFSGTYEQYF. The DNA for the CDR3 is TGTGCCAGCAGTTTTAGCGGGACCTACGAGCAGTACTTC.

At least ten counts were recorded for this clonotype. The genes are TRBV6-1 and TRBJ2-5, with 9 bases that match TRBD1. The CDR3 totals 16 residues. From germline, CDR1 is MNHNS and CDR2 SASEGT. V was clipped by 2 bases and J by 4 bases; unmatched bases: 8. CDR3 in DNA: TGTGCCAGCAGTGAACTTCCCGGGACAGGGAGAGAGACCCAGTACTTC. Amino acids: CASSELPGTGRETQYF.

This clonotype was counted at least ten times. This chain connects TRBV3-1 to TRBJ2-5, with D uncertain. The germline gives CDR1 LGHDT, CDR2 YNNKEL (reference sequence). The CDR3 covers 15 residues. The V gene lost 0 bases and the J gene lost 4 bases, with 12 bases spanning the gap. The CDR3 reads CASSQDWAGAETQYF. The CDR3 bases are TGTGCCAGCAGCCAAGATTGGGCTGGTGCAGAGACCCAGTACTTC.

A note on this clonotype: A much larger clone differs from this one at a single base, so this may be a read error. The chain links TRBV3-1 to TRBJ1-1; D not resolved. The CDR3 is 13 amino acids. Germline-derived CDR1 and CDR2 are LGHDT and YNNKEL (reference sequence). The DNA of the CDR3 is TGTGCCAACAGCCGGGCCTTAAACACTGAAGCTTTCTTT. Protein: CANSRALNTEAFF.

This clonotype was seen at least ten times. The J gene is TRBJ2-7, the V gene TRBV28; 9 bases are shared with TRBD2. The junction had 8 bases not matched to a gene; V was cut back by 6 bases and J by 5 bases. Germline CDR1 MDHEN, CDR2 SYDVKM. The length of the CDR3 is 14 residues. For the CDR3, the DNA is TGTGCCAGCAGCGTAGCGGGAGCTATCAACGAGCAGTACTTC. It encodes CASSVAGAINEQYF.

The V gene is TRBV7-9, the J gene TRBJ1-2, with no clear D. The CDR3 is made up of 12 amino acids. Trimming cost V 5 bases and J 4 bases, with 8 bases left between them. From germline, CDR1 is SEHNR and CDR2 FQNEAQ (reference sequence). The CDR3 loop is CASSHNIYGYTF. CDR3 coding DNA: TGTGCCAGCAGCCACAACATCTATGGCTACACCTTC.

Many counts were recorded for this clonotype. The rearrangement uses TRBV6-2 or TRBV6-3 and TRBJ2-7; D not certain. With 2 bases removed from V and 4 bases from J, the gap between germline ends came to 12 bases. The CDR3 contains 14 residues. Germline V gives CDR1 MNHEY, CDR2 SVGEGT. The CDR3 DNA sequence: TGTGCCAGCAGTTACCCCAACCAAGGGTACGAGCAGTACTTC. It yields the protein CASSYPNQGYEQYF.

J is TRBJ2-1 and V is TRBV9; 10 nucleotides line up with TRBD2. The CDR3 is 16 amino acids. The V and J ends lost 4 bases and 2 bases, in that order; junction bases with no gene match: 6. Germline V gene lookup returns CDR1 SGDLS and CDR2 YYNGEE. CDR3 DNA sequence: TGTGCCAGCAGCACCCTTAGCGGGGGGACCTACAATGAGCAGTTCTTC. Encoded protein: CASSTLSGGTYNEQFF.

In regard to this clonotype: The junction differs from germline at one of its ends, possibly a read error. The chain employs TRBV3-1 and TRBJ2-1; D is perhaps TRBD2 (6 bases). This CDR3 is 13 amino acids long. Germline loops: CDR1 LGHDT, CDR2 YNNKEL (reference sequence). CDR3: CASSPLRGSEQFF. CDR3 coding DNA: TGCGCCAGCAGCCCCCTACGGGGGAGTGAGCAGTTCTTC.

The chain recombines TRBV11-2 with TRBJ2-7; D is possibly TRBD2 (6 bases). The CDR3 loop spans 14 amino acids. V gave up 5 bases and J gave up 5 bases, with 16 bases separating them. Germline V lookup: CDR1 SGHAT, CDR2 FQNNGV. The CDR3 nucleotides are TGTGCCAGCAGCCGACCGACTAGTCCCCACGAGCAGTACTTC. Protein sequence: CASSRPTSPHEQYF.

This clonotype appeared a few times. V is TRBV3-1 and J is TRBJ2-1; a weak D match, TRBD2 (6 bases). The germline CDR1 and CDR2 sequences are LGHDT and YNNKEL (reference sequence). The CDR3 extends over 16 amino acids. Deletions cut 0 bases from V and 4 bases from J, with 13 bases between. The CDR3 protein is CASSQETGLRYNEQFF. CDR3 bases: TGTGCCAGCAGCCAAGAAACGGGACTTCGATACAATGAGCAGTTCTTC.

This clonotype was picked up many times. The rearrangement links TRBV5-6 to TRBJ2-3, with a tentative D call TRBD2 (6 bases). This CDR3 spans 17 amino acids. The ends were cut back, 5 bases at V and 0 bases at J, with 19 bases in the middle. CDR1 SGHDT and CDR2 YYEEEE come from the germline V gene. The CDR3 region has the DNA TGTGCCAGCAGTTATAAATGGGCCGGGACTAGCACAGATACGCAGTATTTT. Translation gives CASSYKWAGTSTDTQYF.

This clonotype was observed a few times. The chain is built from TRBV20-1 and TRBJ2-3, with D unresolved. The V gene's germline CDR1 is DFQATT and CDR2 SNEGSKA (reference sequence). The V gene lost 0 bases and the J gene lost 8 bases, with 15 bases spanning the gap. This CDR3 is built from 14 residues. The CDR3 region is CSARDGITPATQYF. The CDR3 DNA follows: TGCAGTGCTAGAGATGGTATCACACCCGCTACGCAGTATTTT.

This clonotype appeared many times. V is TRBV5-1 and J is TRBJ2-3; the match to TRBD2 covers 14 bases. V gave up 3 bases and J gave up 1 base; unmatched junction bases: 4. The germline V gene has CDR1 SGHRS and CDR2 YFSETQ. This CDR3 has 17 residues. As DNA, the CDR3 is TGCGCCAGCAGCTGGAGGACTAGCGGGGGGCGCACAGATACGCAGTATTTT. This translates into CASSWRTSGGRTDTQYF.

This chain joins TRBV4-1 and TRBJ1-1, with D uncertain. Germline loops: CDR1 MGHRA, CDR2 YSYEKL. This CDR3 spans 14 amino acids. V gave up 0 bases and J gave up 7 bases, with 12 bases separating them. The CDR3 here is CASSQDRRQNEAFF. CDR3 in DNA: TGCGCCAGCAGCCAAGATCGTCGACAAAATGAAGCTTTCTTT.

At least ten counts were recorded for this clonotype. This chain connects TRBV7-9 to TRBJ2-1; TRBD1 aligns across 12 bases. V was pared by 5 bases and J by 9 bases, with 8 bases of the junction left unmatched. Germline V gene lookup returns CDR1 SEHNR and CDR2 FQNEAQ (reference sequence). This CDR3 has 15 amino acids. CDR3 protein: CASSARDRGHVEQFF. CDR3 DNA sequence: TGTGCCAGCAGCGCCCGGGACAGGGGGCATGTTGAGCAGTTCTTC.

In this sample, this clonotype turned up a few times. The J gene is TRBJ1-2, the V gene TRBV7-8; no reliable D call. The germline V gene encodes CDR1 SGHVS and CDR2 FQNEAQ. This CDR3 is built from 15 residues. Trimming removed 1 base from V and 4 bases from J, with 13 bases in between. The CDR3 bases are TGTGCCAGCAGCTTAGGGTCCATTAATACCTATGGCTACACCTTC. Its translation: CASSLGSINTYGYTF. The full variable domain, with the rest looked up from reference TRBV7-8 and TRBJ1-2, is GAGVSQSPRYKVAKRGQDVALRCDPISGHVSLFWYQQALGQGPEFLTYFQNEAQLDKSGLPSDRFFAERPEGSVSTLKIQRTQQEDSAVYLCASSLGSINTYGYTFGSGTRLTVV.

This clonotype was counted many times. The J gene is TRBJ2-1, the V gene TRBV6-5; 9 nucleotides match TRBD2. Losses at the gene ends were 2 bases for V and 9 bases for J; bases not matched to a gene: 8. CDR3 length: 15 amino acids. CDR1 MNHEY and CDR2 SVGAGI come from the germline V gene. Here the CDR3 reads CASSYMAGGGAEQFF. CDR3 in DNA: TGTGCCAGCAGTTACATGGCGGGAGGGGGGGCTGAGCAGTTCTTC.

The chain recombines TRBV14 with TRBJ2-3, with 13 bases that match TRBD2. The CDR3 consists of 18 residues. Germline V CDR1 and CDR2: SGHDN, FVKESK. With 3 bases clipped from V and 3 bases from J, the junction kept 9 bases outside the gene matches. For the CDR3, the DNA is TGTGCCAGCAGCCATTCAACTAGCGGGGGGGCCAGAACAGATACGCAGTATTTT. Its translation is CASSHSTSGGARTDTQYF.

V is TRBV5-4 and J is TRBJ2-3; 7 positions match TRBD2. This CDR3 contains 18 residues. Germline V gives CDR1 SGHNT, CDR2 YYREEE (reference sequence). With 0 bases clipped from V and 1 base from J, the junction kept 11 bases outside the gene matches. CDR3 coding DNA: TGTGCCAGCAGCTTGGTCAGGGCTAGCGGAGGGGGCACAGATACGCAGTATTTT. Translated: CASSLVRASGGGTDTQYF.

At least ten counts were recorded for this clonotype. The V and J genes are TRBV30 and TRBJ1-2; D is ambiguous. This CDR3 region has 16 residues. The germline CDR1 and CDR2 sequences are GTSNPN and SVGIG (reference sequence). With 0 bases removed from V and 10 bases from J, the gap between germline ends came to 24 bases. Here the CDR3 reads CAWSVSPLARPGDYTF. The CDR3 coding sequence is TGTGCCTGGAGTGTAAGCCCGTTGGCTCGCCCCGGGGACTACACCTTC. The variable domain in full, completed from reference TRBV30 and TRBJ1-2, reads SQTIHQWPATLVQPVGSPLSLECTVEGTSNPNLYWYRQAAGRGLQLLFYSVGIGQISSEVPQNLSASRPQDRQFILSSKKLLLSDSGFYLCAWSVSPLARPGDYTFGSGTRLTVV.

This chain uses TRBV25-1 with TRBJ1-1; no clear D. The CDR3 sequence is 11 residues long. Germline V gene data show CDR1 as MGHDK and CDR2 as SYGVNS. The ends were cut back, 6 bases at V and 5 bases at J, with 7 bases in the middle. This CDR3 reads CASRGWTEAFF. The CDR3 nucleotides read TGTGCCAGCAGGGGTTGGACTGAAGCTTTCTTT.

This clonotype showed up just a few times. The genes are TRBV20-1 and TRBJ2-1; 10 bases line up with TRBD2. The germline V gene encodes CDR1 DFQATT and CDR2 SNEGSKA (reference sequence). V gave up 0 bases and J gave up 0 bases; unmatched junction bases: 8. The CDR3 is 18 amino acids. The chain's CDR3 is CSARDFASGGSSYNEQFF. The CDR3 DNA reads TGCAGTGCTAGAGATTTTGCTAGCGGGGGAAGCTCCTACAATGAGCAGTTCTTC.

V usage is TRBV4-1 and J usage is TRBJ2-5; tentatively, D is TRBD1 (6 bases). CDR1 MGHRA and CDR2 YSYEKL come from the germline V gene. This CDR3 is built from 15 residues. Between the trimmed V and J ends, which lost 0 bases and 2 bases, there was a span of 10 bases. The CDR3 loop reads CASSQEQGWQETQYF. The CDR3 coding sequence is TGCGCCAGCAGCCAAGAACAGGGATGGCAAGAGACCCAGTACTTC.

J is TRBJ1-1 and V is TRBV9, with D possibly TRBD1 on 5 matching bases. This CDR3 region has 14 residues. The V gene's germline CDR1 is SGDLS and CDR2 YYNGEE. Trimming shortened V by 0 bases and J by 5 bases, and 11 bases separated the two germline ends. The CDR3 loop reads CASSVATGGTEAFF. The CDR3 bases are TGTGCCAGCAGCGTAGCCACGGGGGGAACTGAAGCTTTCTTT.